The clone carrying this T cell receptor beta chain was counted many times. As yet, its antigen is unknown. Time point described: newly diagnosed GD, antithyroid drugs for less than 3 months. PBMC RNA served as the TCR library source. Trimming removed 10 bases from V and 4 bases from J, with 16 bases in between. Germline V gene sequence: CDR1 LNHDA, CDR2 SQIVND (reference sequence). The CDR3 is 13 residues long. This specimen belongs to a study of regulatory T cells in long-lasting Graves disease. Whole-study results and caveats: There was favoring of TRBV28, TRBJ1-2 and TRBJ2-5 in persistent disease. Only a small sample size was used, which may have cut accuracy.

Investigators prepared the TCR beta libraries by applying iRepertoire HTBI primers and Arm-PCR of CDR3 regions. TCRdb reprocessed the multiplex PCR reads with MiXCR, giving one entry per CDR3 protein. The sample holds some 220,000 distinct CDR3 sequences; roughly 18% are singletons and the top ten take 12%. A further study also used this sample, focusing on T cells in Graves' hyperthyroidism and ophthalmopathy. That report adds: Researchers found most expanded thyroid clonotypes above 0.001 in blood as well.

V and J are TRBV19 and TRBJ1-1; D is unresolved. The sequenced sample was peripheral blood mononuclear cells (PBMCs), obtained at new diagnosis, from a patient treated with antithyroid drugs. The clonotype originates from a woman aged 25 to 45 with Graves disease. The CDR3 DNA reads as TGTGCCACGGCAATGGGAGGTACCACTGAAGCTTTCTTT. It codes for CATAMGGTTEAFF.